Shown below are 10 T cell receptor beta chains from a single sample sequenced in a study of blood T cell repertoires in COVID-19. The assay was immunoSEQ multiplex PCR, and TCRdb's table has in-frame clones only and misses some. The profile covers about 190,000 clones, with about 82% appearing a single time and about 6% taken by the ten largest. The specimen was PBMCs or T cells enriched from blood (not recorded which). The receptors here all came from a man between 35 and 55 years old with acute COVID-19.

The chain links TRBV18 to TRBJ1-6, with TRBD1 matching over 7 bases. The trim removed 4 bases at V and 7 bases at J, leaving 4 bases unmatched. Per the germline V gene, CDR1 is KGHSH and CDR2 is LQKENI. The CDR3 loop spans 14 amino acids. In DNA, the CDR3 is TGTGCCAGCTCACGGGGGACAGACAATTCACCCCTCCACTTT. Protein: CASSRGTDNSPLHF.

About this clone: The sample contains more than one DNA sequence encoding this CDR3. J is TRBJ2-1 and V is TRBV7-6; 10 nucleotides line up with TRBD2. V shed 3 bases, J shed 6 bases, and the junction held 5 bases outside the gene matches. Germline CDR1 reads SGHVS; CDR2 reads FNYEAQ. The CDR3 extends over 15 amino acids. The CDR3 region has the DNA TGTGCCAGCAGCTTGGTAGCGGGAGGTATCAATGAGCAGTTCTTC. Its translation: CASSLVAGGINEQFF.

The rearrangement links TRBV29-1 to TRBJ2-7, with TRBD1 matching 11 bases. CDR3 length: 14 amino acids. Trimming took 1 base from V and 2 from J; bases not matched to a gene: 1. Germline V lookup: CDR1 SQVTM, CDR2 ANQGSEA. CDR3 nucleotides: TGCAGCGTTGAAGGGGGACAGGGGGCCTACGAGCAGTACTTC. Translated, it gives CSVEGGQGAYEQYF.

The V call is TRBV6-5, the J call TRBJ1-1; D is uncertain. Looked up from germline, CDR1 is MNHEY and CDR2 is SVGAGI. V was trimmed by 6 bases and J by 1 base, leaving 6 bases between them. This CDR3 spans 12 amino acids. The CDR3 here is CASSPGNTEAFF. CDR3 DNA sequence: TGTGCCAGCAGCCCAGGGAACACTGAAGCTTTCTTT.

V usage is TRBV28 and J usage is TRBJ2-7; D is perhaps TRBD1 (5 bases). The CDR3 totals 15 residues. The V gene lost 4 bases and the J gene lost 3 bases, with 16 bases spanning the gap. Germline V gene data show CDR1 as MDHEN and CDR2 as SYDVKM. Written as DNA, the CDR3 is TGTGCCAGCAGTTCCTCAACTCCGACAGACTACGAGCAGTACTTC. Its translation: CASSSSTPTDYEQYF. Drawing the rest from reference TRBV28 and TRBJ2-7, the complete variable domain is DVKVTQSSRYLVKRTGEKVFLECVQDMDHENMFWYRQDPGLGLRLIYFSYDVKMKEKGDIPEGYSVSREKKERFSLILESASTNQTSMYLCASSSSTPTDYEQYFGPGTRLTVT.

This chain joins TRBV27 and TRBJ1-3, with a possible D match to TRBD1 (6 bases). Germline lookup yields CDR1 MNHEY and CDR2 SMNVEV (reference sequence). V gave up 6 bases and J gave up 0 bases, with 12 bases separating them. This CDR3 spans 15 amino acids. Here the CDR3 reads CASSPDRNSGNTIYF. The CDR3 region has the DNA TGTGCCAGCAGCCCAGACAGGAACTCTGGAAACACCATATATTTT.

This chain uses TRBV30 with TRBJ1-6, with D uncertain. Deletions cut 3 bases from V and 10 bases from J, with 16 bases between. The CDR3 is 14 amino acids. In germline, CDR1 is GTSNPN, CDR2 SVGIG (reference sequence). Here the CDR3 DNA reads TGTGCCTGGAGGGAGAAGGCCGGGTCATCACCCCTCCACTTT. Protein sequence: CAWREKAGSSPLHF.

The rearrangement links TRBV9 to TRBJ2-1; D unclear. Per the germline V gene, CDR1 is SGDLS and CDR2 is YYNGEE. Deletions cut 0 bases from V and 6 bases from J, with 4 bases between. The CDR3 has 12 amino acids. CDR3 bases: TGTGCCAGCAGCGTAGTCGTCAATGAGCAGTTCTTC. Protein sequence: CASSVVVNEQFF.

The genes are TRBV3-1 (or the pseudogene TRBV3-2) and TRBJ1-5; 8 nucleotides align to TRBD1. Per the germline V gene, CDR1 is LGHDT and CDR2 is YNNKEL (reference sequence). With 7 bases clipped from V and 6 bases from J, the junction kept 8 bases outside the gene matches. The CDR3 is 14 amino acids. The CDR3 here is CASTDGQGRQPQHF. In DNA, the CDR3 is TGTGCCAGCACTGACGGACAGGGACGTCAGCCCCAGCATTTT.

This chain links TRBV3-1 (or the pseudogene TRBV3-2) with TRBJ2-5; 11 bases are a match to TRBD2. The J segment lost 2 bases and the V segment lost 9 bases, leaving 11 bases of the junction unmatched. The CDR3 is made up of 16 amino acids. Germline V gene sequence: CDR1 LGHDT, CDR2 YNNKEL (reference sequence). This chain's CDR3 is CASHTRGLAEQETQYF. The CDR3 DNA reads TGTGCCAGTCACACCCGGGGACTAGCGGAGCAAGAGACCCAGTACTTC.